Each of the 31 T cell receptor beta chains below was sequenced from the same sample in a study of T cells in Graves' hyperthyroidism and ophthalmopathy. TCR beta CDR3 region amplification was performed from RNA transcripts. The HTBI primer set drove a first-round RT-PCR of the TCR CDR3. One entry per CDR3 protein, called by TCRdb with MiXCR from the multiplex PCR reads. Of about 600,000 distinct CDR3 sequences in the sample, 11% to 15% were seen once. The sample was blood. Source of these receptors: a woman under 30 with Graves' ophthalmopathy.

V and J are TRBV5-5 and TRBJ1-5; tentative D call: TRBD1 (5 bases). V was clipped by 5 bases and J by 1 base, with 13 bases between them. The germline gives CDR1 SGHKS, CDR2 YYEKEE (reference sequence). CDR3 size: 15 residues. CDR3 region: CASRNRDGSNQPQHF. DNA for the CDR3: TGTGCCAGCAGAAACCGGGACGGAAGCAATCAGCCCCAGCATTTT.

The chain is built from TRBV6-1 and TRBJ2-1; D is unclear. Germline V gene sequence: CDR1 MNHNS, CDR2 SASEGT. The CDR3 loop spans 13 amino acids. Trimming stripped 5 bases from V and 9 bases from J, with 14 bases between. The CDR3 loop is CASSWLEWGEQFF. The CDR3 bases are TGTGCCAGCAGTTGGTTAGAATGGGGTGAGCAGTTCTTC.

This chain's CDR3 is CAWSVRGGVGQPQHF. The CDR3 DNA follows: TGTGCCTGGAGTGTACGGGGGGGCGTCGGGCAGCCCCAGCATTTT. V gene TRBV30 combines with J gene TRBJ1-5; tentatively, D is TRBD1 (6 bases). The germline V gene encodes CDR1 GTSNPN and CDR2 SVGIG (reference sequence). The length of the CDR3 is 15 residues. The V gene lost 0 bases and the J gene lost 7 bases, with 16 bases spanning the gap. Filled out from reference TRBV30 and TRBJ1-5, the complete variable domain reads SQTIHQWPATLVQPVGSPLSLECTVEGTSNPNLYWYRQAAGRGLQLLFYSVGIGQISSEVPQNLSASRPQDRQFILSSKKLLLSDSGFYLCAWSVRGGVGQPQHFGDGTRLSIL.

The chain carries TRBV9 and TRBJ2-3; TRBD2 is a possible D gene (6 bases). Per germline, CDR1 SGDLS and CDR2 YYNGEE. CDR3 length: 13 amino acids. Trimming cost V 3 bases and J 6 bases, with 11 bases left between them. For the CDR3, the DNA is TGTGCCAGCAGCGGACTAGTGACCGATACGCAGTATTTT. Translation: CASSGLVTDTQYF.

CDR3 bases: TGTGCCAGCAGCTTGGGGGGGGGCCTACGGGAGCAGTACTTC. This gives the protein CASSLGGGLREQYF. The rearrangement joins TRBV5-6 to TRBJ2-7; a possible D gene is TRBD2 (7 bases). CDR1 is SGHDT, CDR2 YYEEEE, per germline. The CDR3 is 14 amino acids. Trimming pared 0 bases from V and 7 bases from J, leaving 14 bases between.

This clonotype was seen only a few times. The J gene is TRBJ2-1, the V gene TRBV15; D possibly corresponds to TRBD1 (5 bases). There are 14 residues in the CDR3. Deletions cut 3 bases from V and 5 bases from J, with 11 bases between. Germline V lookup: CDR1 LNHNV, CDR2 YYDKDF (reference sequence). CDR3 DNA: TGTGCCACCAGCAGGCCTGACAGACACAATGAGCAGTTCTTC. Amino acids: CATSRPDRHNEQFF.

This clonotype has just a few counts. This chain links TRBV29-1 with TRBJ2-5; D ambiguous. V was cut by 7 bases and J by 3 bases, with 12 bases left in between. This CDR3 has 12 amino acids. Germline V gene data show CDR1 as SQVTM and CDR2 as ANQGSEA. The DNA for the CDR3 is TGCAGCGGGTTTAGAGGCGAAGAGACCCAGTACTTC. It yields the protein CSGFRGEETQYF.

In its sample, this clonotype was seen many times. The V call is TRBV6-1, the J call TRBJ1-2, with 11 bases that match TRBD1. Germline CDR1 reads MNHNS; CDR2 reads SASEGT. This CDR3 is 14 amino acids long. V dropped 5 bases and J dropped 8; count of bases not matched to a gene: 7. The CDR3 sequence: CASSLRDRGIGYTF. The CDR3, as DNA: TGTGCCAGCAGTTTAAGGGACAGGGGGATCGGCTACACCTTC.

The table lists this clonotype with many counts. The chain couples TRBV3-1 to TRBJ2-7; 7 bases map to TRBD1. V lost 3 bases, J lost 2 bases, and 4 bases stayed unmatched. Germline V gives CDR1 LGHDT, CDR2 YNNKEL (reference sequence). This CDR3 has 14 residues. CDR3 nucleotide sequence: TGTGCCAGCAGCCACTCCGGGACAGCCTACGAGCAGTACTTC. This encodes CASSHSGTAYEQYF.

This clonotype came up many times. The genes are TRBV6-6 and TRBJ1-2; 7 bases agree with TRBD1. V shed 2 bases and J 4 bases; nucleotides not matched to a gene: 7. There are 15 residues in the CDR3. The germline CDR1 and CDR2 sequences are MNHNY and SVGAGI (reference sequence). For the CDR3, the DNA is TGTGCCAGCAGTTACCCCGAGGGGGCTGGCTATGGCTACACCTTC. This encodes CASSYPEGAGYGYTF.

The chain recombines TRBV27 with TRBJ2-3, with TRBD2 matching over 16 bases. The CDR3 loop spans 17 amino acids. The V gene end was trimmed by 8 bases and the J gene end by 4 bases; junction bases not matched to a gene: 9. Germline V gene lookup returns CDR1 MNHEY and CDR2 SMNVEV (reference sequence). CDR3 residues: CASGFVGTSGRADTQYF. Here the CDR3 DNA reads TGTGCCAGCGGGTTCGTCGGGACTAGCGGGAGGGCAGATACGCAGTATTTT.

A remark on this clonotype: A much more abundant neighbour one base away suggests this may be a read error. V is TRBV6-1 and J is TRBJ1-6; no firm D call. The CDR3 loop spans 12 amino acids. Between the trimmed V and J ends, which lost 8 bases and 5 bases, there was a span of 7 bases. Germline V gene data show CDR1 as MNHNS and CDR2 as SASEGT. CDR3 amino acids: CASRTHNSPLHF. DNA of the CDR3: TGTGCCAGCCGCACCCATAATTCACCCCTCCACTTT.

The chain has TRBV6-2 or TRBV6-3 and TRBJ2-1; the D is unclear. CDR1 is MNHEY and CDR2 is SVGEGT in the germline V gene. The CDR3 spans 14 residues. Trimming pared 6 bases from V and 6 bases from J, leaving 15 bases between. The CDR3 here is CASSPPLRANEQFF. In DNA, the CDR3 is TGTGCCAGCAGCCCTCCTCTAAGGGCCAATGAGCAGTTCTTC.

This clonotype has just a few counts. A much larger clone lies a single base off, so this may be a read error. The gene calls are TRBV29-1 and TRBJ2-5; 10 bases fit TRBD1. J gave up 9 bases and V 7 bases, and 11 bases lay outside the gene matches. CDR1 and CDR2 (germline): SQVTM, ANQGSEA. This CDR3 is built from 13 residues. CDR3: CSAPRTGGEAQYF. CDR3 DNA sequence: TGCAGCGCCCCCCGGACAGGGGGGGAGGCCCAGTACTTC.

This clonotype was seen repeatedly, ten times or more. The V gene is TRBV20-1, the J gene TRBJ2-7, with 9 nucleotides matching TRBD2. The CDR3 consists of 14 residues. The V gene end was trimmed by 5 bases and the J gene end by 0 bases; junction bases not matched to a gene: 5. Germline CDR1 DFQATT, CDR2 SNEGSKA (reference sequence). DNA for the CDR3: TGCAGTGCTCAAAGCGGGAGGAGCTCCTACGAGCAGTACTTC. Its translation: CSAQSGRSSYEQYF.

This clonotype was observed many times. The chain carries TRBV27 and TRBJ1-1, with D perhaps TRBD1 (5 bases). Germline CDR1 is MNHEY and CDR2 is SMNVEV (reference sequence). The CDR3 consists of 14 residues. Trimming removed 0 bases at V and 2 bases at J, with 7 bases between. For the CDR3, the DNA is TGTGCCAGCAGTTTATCCAGGGTCAACACTGAAGCTTTCTTT. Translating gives CASSLSRVNTEAFF.

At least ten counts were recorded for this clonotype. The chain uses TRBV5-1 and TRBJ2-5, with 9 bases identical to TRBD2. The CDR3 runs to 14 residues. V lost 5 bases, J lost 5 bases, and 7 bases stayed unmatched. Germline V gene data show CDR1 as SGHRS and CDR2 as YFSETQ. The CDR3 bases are TGCGCCAGCAGTGTCCTGACTAGCGGTGAGACCCAGTACTTC. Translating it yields CASSVLTSGETQYF.

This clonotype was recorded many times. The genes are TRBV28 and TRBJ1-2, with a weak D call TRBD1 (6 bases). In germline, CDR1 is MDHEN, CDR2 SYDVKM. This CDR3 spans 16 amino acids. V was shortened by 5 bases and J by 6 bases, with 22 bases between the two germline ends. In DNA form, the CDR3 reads TGTGCCAGCAGTACAGGGTCCTCGACCGTGAAGAATGGCTACACCTTC. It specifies CASSTGSSTVKNGYTF.

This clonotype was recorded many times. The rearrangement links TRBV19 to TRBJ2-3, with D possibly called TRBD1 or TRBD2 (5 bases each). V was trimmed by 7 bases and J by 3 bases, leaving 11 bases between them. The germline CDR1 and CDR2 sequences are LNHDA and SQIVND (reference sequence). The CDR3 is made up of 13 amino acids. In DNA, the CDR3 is TGTGCCAGTAATGCCGGGACGACAGATACGCAGTATTTT. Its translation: CASNAGTTDTQYF.

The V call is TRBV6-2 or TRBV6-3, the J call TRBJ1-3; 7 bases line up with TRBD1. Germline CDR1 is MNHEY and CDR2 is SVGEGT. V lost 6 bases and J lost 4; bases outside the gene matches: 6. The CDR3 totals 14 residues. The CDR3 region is CASRPRDRGNTIYF. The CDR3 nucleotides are TGTGCCAGCAGACCCCGGGACAGAGGAAACACCATATATTTT.

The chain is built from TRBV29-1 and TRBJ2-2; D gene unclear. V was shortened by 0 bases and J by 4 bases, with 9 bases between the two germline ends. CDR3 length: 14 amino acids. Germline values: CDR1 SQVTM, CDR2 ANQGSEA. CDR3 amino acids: CSVEESGFTGELFF. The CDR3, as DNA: TGCAGCGTTGAAGAATCTGGGTTCACCGGGGAGCTGTTTTTT.

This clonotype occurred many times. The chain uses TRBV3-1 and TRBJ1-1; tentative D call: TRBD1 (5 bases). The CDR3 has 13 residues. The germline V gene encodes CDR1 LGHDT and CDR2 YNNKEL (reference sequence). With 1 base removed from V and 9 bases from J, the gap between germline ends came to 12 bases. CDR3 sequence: CASSQVARDQAFF. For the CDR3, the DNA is TGTGCCAGCAGCCAAGTCGCCCGGGACCAAGCTTTCTTT. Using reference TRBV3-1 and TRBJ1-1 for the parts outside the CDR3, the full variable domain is DTAVSQTPKYLVTQMGNDKSIKCEQNLGHDTMYWYKQDSKKFLKIMFSYNNKELIINETVPNRFSPKSPDKAHLNLHINSLELGDSAVYFCASSQVARDQAFFGQGTRLTVV.

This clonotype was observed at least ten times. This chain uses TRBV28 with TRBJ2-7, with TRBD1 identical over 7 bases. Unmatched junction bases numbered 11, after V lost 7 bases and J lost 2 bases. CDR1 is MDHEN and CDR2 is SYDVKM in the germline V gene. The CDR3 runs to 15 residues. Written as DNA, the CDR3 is TGTGCCAGCACCATTGGGACAGCGAGTGCCTACGAGCAGTACTTC. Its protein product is CASTIGTASAYEQYF.

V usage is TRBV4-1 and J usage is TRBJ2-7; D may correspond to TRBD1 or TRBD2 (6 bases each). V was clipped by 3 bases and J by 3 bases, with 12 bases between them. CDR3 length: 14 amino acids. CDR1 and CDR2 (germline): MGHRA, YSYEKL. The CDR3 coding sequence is TGCGCCAGCAGCCATGCGGGACACCTCTACGAGCAGTACTTC. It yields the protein CASSHAGHLYEQYF.

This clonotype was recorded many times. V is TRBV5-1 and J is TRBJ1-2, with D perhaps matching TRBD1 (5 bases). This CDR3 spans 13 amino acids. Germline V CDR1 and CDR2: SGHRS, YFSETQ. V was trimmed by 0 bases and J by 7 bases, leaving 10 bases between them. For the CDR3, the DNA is TGCGCCAGCAGCTTGGCCGGGAGGGGTGGCTACACCTTC. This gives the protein CASSLAGRGGYTF.

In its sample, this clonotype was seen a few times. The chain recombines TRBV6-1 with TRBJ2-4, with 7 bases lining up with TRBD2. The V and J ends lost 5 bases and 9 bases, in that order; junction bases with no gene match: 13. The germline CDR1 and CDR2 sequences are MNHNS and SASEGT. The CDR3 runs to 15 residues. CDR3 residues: CASSSLDWGGGIQYF. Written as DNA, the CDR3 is TGTGCCAGCAGTTCCCTCGACTGGGGGGGGGGCATTCAGTACTTC.

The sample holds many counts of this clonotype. The CDR3 coding sequence is TGTGCCAGCAGTGACGGGGGAGGGAGCAATCAGCCCCAGCATTTT. This sequence encodes CASSDGGGSNQPQHF. The chain joins TRBV2 to TRBJ1-5, with D possibly being TRBD1 (5 bases). The CDR3 is 15 amino acids. Germline V gene sequence: CDR1 SNHLY, CDR2 FYNNEI. Trimming removed 3 bases from V and 1 base from J, with 10 bases in between.

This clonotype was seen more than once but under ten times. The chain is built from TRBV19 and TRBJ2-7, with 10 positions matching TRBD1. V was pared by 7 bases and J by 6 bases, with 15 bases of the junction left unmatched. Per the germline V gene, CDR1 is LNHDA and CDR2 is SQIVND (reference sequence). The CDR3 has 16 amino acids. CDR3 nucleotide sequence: TGTGCCAGTAACGGCCTCGGGACAGGGGAGATGAGCGAGCAGTACTTC. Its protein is CASNGLGTGEMSEQYF.

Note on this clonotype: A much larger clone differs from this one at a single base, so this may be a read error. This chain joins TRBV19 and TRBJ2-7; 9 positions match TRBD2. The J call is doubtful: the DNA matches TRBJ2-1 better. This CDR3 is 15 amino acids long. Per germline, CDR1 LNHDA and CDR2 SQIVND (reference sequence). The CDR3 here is CASGDGAGGNYEQFF. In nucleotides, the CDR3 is TGTGCCAGCGGGGACGGCGCGGGAGGGAACTACGAGCAGTTCTTC.

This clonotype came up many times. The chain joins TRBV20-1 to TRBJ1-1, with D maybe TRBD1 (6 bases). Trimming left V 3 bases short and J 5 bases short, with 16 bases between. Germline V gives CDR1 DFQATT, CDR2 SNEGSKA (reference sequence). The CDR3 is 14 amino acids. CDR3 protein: CSASQHRVGTEAFF. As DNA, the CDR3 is TGCAGTGCTAGTCAACACAGGGTGGGAACTGAAGCTTTCTTT.

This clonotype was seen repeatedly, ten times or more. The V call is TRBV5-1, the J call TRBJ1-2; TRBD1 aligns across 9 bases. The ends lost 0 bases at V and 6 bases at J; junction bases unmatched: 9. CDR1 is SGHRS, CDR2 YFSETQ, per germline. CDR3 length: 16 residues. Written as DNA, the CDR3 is TGCGCCAGCAGCTTGGCCCAATCGGACAGGGGCGATGGCTACACCTTC. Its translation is CASSLAQSDRGDGYTF.